The clone carrying this T cell receptor beta chain was picked up many times. The CDR3 has 15 residues. Germline-derived CDR1 and CDR2 are SGDLS and YYNGEE. V was clipped by 4 bases and J by 0 bases, with 11 bases between them. The data were taken from a study of CD8 T cells in ankylosing spondylitis. TCRdb used MiXCR to reprocess the 5' RACE reads, holding one entry per CDR3 protein. The sample includes some 7,600 distinct CDR3 sequences, roughly 8% of them seen just once. The chain links TRBV9 to TRBJ2-1; D is possibly TRBD1 (6 bases). Sequencing used blood, either unsorted or a sorted T cell fraction (not recorded which). The receptor was isolated from a male donor with ankylosing spondylitis or in good health (not recorded which). The CDR3 sequence is CASSPGTSSYNEQFF. CDR3 DNA sequence: TGTGCCAGCAGCCCAGGGACATCCTCCTACAATGAGCAGTTCTTC. The full variable domain, its missing parts supplied by reference TRBV9 and TRBJ2-1, is DSGVTQTPKHLITATGQRVTLRCSPRSGDLSVYWYQQSLDQGLQFLIQYYNGEERAKGNILERFSAQQFPDLHSELNLSSLELGDSALYFCASSPGTSSYNEQFFGPGTRLTVL.